Listed below are T cell receptor beta chains from one sample, sequenced in a study of PD-1 blockade in classical Hodgkin lymphoma. The method was immunoSEQ multiplex PCR; TCRdb's version includes in-frame clones alone and lacks a portion of them. The repertoire has 30,000 to 40,000 clones, around 76% of them found once; the top ten carry 16%. The sequenced sample was peripheral blood mononuclear cells (PBMCs), obtained before the second cycle of nivolumab. The receptors originated from a human donor with classical Hodgkin lymphoma. CDR3s include the opening cysteine and the closing phenylalanine or tryptophan. A D gene is named only where the DNA matches it firmly. Part of the rows lack a size; the others show once, few, many or a class for expanded clones.

DNA	CDR3	size	V	length	J	D
TGCAGCGTTACCTGGAGCTCCTACAATGAGCAGTTCTTC	CSVTWSSYNEQFF	once	TRBV29-1	13	TRBJ2-1	.
TGTGCCAGCAGCCCGCGCCCAGATACGCAGTATTTT	CASSPRPDTQYF	.	TRBV5-4	12	TRBJ2-3	.
TGTGCCAGTAGAGCCCGACTTAGCGGGGTGAGCACAGATACGCAGTATTTT	CASRARLSGVSTDTQYF	.	TRBV19	17	TRBJ2-3	TRBD2
TGTGCCAGTAGTAAGGGTAGCGGCTCCTACAATGAGCAGTTCTTC	CASSKGSGSYNEQFF	.	TRBV19	15	TRBJ2-1	.
TGCGCCAGCAGCCAAGTTCTCACCGGGGAGCTGTTTTTT	CASSQVLTGELFF	few	TRBV4-3	13	TRBJ2-2	.
TGTGCCAGCAGCTTGGGACAAAGCTCCTACAATGAGCAGTTCTTC	CASSLGQSSYNEQFF	.	TRBV6-5	15	TRBJ2-1	.
TGTGCCAGCAGCCCCCGGGGGAACTATAATTCACCCCTCCACTTT	CASSPRGNYNSPLHF	.	TRBV9	15	TRBJ1-6	.
TGCGCCAGCAGCCAAACCTCGGGACAGGTCGTGTACAATGAGCAGTTCTTC	CASSQTSGQVVYNEQFF	medium-sized	TRBV4-1	17	TRBJ2-1	TRBD1
TGTGCCAGCAGCTTAACCGGTGTGAAGGAGGCTTTCTTT	CASSLTGVKEAFF	few	TRBV7-3	13	TRBJ1-1	.
TGCGCCAGCAGCTTGGGGCAGAATAATGAAAAACTGTTTTTT	CASSLGQNNEKLFF	.	TRBV5-1	14	TRBJ1-4	.
TGTGCCAGCAGCTTAGAAACTGGCGGAATCCAGTACTTC	CASSLETGGIQYF	.	TRBV11-2	13	TRBJ2-7	.
TGTGCCAGCAGCCCACGAAGGGGGTACAGAACAGATACGCAGTATTTT	CASSPRRGYRTDTQYF	.	TRBV7-2	16	TRBJ2-3	.
TGTGCCAGCAGTGAAGCGCTTGGGGTCGAGCAGTACTTC	CASSEALGVEQYF	.	TRBV2	13	TRBJ2-7	.
TGCGCCAGCTGGGGACTCGCGGCGGGTAACTATGGCTACACCTTC	CASWGLAAGNYGYTF	.	TRBV5-1	15	TRBJ1-2	.
TGTGCCAGCAGCTTAGCGCGCGGGGATACGCAGTATTTT	CASSLARGDTQYF	.	TRBV11-1	13	TRBJ2-3	.
TGTGCCAGCAGCTTCCCCAGCCTCTACGAGCAGTACTTC	CASSFPSLYEQYF	.	TRBV7-2	13	TRBJ2-7	.
TGCGCCAGCAGCCGAACACACGGGGGGACTGAAGCTTTCTTT	CASSRTHGGTEAFF	.	TRBV4-3	14	TRBJ1-1	.
TGCGCCAGCACCCACGCTGCGGGGACGAACACCGGGGAGCTGTTTTTT	CASTHAAGTNTGELFF	once	TRBV4-1	16	TRBJ2-2	.
TGTGCCAGCAGTTATACAGGGATGCAATCACCCCTCCACTTT	CASSYTGMQSPLHF	.	TRBV6-6	14	TRBJ1-6	.
TGTGCCAGCAGTGACGCCCCCAGCCGGACCCAGTACTTC	CASSDAPSRTQYF	.	TRBV6-6	13	TRBJ2-5	.
TGTGCCAGCAGCTTAAACACCTACGAGCAGTACTTC	CASSLNTYEQYF	.	TRBV7-2	12	TRBJ2-7	.
TGCGCCAGCACCCGCTGGATCTATAATTCACCCCTCCACTTT	CASTRWIYNSPLHF	few	TRBV10-1	14	TRBJ1-6	.
TGCGCCAGCAGCTTGGGGGCGGAAATTGGGGAGACCCAGTACTTC	CASSLGAEIGETQYF	once	TRBV5-1	15	TRBJ2-5	.
TGTGCCAGCAGTCCGGGGACTAGCGGGGGGGCAGATACGCAGTATTTT	CASSPGTSGGADTQYF	.	TRBV27	16	TRBJ2-3	TRBD2
TGCGCCAGCAGCTCAGGACAGAGGAATGAAAAACTGTTTTTT	CASSSGQRNEKLFF	few	TRBV5-1	14	TRBJ1-4	.
TGCGCCAGCGGGTGGGGGGCCCGATCCTACGAGCAGTACTTC	CASGWGARSYEQYF	.	TRBV5-1	14	TRBJ2-7	.
TGTGCCAGCAGTTCCTGGGGGCGGGGCTACACCTTC	CASSSWGRGYTF	.	TRBV2	12	TRBJ1-2	.
TGTGCCAGAGGATACCGGGACACCTACGAGCAGTACTTC	CARGYRDTYEQYF	.	TRBV7-9	13	TRBJ2-7	.
TGTGCCAGCAGTTACGGTGCAGGGGTGGGGAACACTGAAGCTTTCTTT	CASSYGAGVGNTEAFF	.	TRBV6-5	16	TRBJ1-1	.
TGTGCCAGCAGTTACTCGAAGGGGAGGGAGCAGTTCTTC	CASSYSKGREQFF	.	TRBV6-6	13	TRBJ2-1	.
TGTGCCAGCAGGGTAGGGGTGGACACAGATACGCAGTATTTT	CASRVGVDTDTQYF	.	TRBV9	14	TRBJ2-3	.
TGTGCCACCAGCACAGGGTTCGCCTATGGCTACACCTTC	CATSTGFAYGYTF	few	TRBV15	13	TRBJ1-2	.
TGTGCCAGCACCCATACCTCAGGGACTACCTACGAGCAGTACTTC	CASTHTSGTTYEQYF	.	TRBV27	15	TRBJ2-7	TRBD2
TGTGCCAGCAGCTCCGGGGGTCTCTACAATGAGCAGTTCTTC	CASSSGGLYNEQFF	.	TRBV7-9	14	TRBJ2-1	.
TGTGCCAGCAGTCTCGGGGGGGTCAATCAGCCCCAGCATTTT	CASSLGGVNQPQHF	.	TRBV5-6	14	TRBJ1-5	.
TGTGCCAGCTCACCACCGGGACCGATGAACACTGAAGCTTTCTTT	CASSPPGPMNTEAFF	few	TRBV18	15	TRBJ1-1	.
TGTGCCAGCAGTTACTCCCTCAGGGGGAACTATGGCTACACCTTC	CASSYSLRGNYGYTF	once	TRBV27	15	TRBJ1-2	TRBD1
TGTGCCAGCAGTTTATCCCAGGGAGACGACTATGGCTACACCTTC	CASSLSQGDDYGYTF	.	TRBV27	15	TRBJ1-2	.
TGTGCCAGCAGCTTGGGGGCACCGAATGAAAAACTGTTTTTT	CASSLGAPNEKLFF	.	TRBV5-4	14	TRBJ1-4	.
TGTGCCAGCAGCCGTAACAGGGATGGCTACACCTTC	CASSRNRDGYTF	.	TRBV11-1	12	TRBJ1-2	.
TGTGCCAGCAGTTGGGCCAGGCGGGGCCCCCAGCATTTT	CASSWARRGPQHF	.	TRBV27	13	TRBJ1-5	.
TGCGCCAGCAGCCAACTCTTGCTAGGGGATTCGACCCAGTACTTC	CASSQLLLGDSTQYF	once	TRBV4-1	15	TRBJ2-5	.
TGTGCCAGCAGGGGGACAGGAGATCAGCCCCAGCATTTT	CASRGTGDQPQHF	.	TRBV6-1	13	TRBJ1-5	TRBD1
TGTGCCAGCAGCTACGACAGGGGACGTGCCGGGGAGCTGTTTTTT	CASSYDRGRAGELFF	.	TRBV7-9	15	TRBJ2-2	TRBD1
TGTGCCAGCAGCTTAAACGGGGGGGCCTTAGGTGAGCAGTTCTTC	CASSLNGGALGEQFF	.	TRBV7-2	15	TRBJ2-1	TRBD2
TGTGCCAGCAGCTTGTCGGGGGGGATCTACGAGCAGTACTTC	CASSLSGGIYEQYF	.	TRBV7-2	14	TRBJ2-7	TRBD2
TGTGCCGCCGCGGAGGGGGCAGCGAGCAATCAGCCCCAGCATTTT	CAAAEGAASNQPQHF	.	TRBV19	15	TRBJ1-5	TRBD1
TGTGCCAGCAGTGACCTCCGAGACAACGATGAAAAACTGTTTTTT	CASSDLRDNDEKLFF	.	TRBV9	15	TRBJ1-4	.
TGCGCCAGCAGCTCAGGACAGGGGGCTGCAGATACGCAGTATTTT	CASSSGQGAADTQYF	.	TRBV5-1	15	TRBJ2-3	TRBD1
TGTGCCAGCAGCGATACACTAGCGGACCACAATGAGCAGTTCTTC	CASSDTLADHNEQFF	.	TRBV27	15	TRBJ2-1	TRBD2
TGCGCCAGCAGCTTGGGGTTAGCGGGGGCCTACGAGCAGTACTTC	CASSLGLAGAYEQYF	.	TRBV5-1	15	TRBJ2-7	TRBD2
TGTGCCAGCAGCTCTCCCTCCTTAGCGGGGGGGTACCAAGAGACCCAGTACTTC	CASSSPSLAGGYQETQYF	.	TRBV13	18	TRBJ2-5	TRBD2
TGTGCCAGCAGTCATATTCCTCCCTACGAGCAGTACTTC	CASSHIPPYEQYF	.	TRBV6-1	13	TRBJ2-7	.
TGTGCCAGCAGCGTTGGAGGCTCTGGGGCCAACGTCCTGACTTTC	CASSVGGSGANVLTF	.	TRBV9	15	TRBJ2-6	.